Given below is one T cell receptor (beta chain) in context. The antigen remains undetermined. This sample was included in a study of OX40 agonist ivuxolimab in advanced cancers. About the study: An agonistic human IgG2 monoclonal antibody against OX40 (CD134) was given. One hepatocellular carcinoma and a couple of cutaneous melanoma patients partially responded. Study-wide findings and caveats: Circulating CD4+ and CD8+ T cells showed clonal expansion by week 6 at 0.1 to 3.0 mg/kg. Some nonresponders likewise displayed low normalized T-cell clonal expansion.

CDR1 and CDR2 from the germline V gene are MGHRA and YSYEKL. The CDR3 is 18 residues long. The V end lost 1 base, the J end lost 0 bases, and 16 bases lay between the germline ends. Sequencing was performed with immunoSEQ multiplex PCR; in TCRdb, only in-frame clones are kept and a portion is missing. The data show about 70,000 clones, about 88% seen once. V is TRBV4-1 and J is TRBJ1-3; D not resolved. Sequenced material: CD4+ or CD8+ T cells sorted from blood, taken in a trial of the OX40 agonist ivuxolimab. The receptor was isolated from an adult with an advanced solid tumor such as melanoma, head and neck, liver or kidney cancer. CDR3 coding DNA: TGCGCCAGCAGCCAAGGTTGGTCAGGAGGTGTCTCTGGAAACACCATATATTTT. Protein product: CASSQGWSGGVSGNTIYF.